The 8 T cell receptor beta chains below come from one sample, sequenced in a study of cytomegalovirus exposure and HLA in healthy donors. The PCR contained 60 Vbeta and 13 Jbeta primers. Only in-frame clones appear in the TCRdb table, and some are missing; sequencing was by immunoSEQ multiplex PCR. There are about 140,000 clones in the sample; around 86% occur only once, and less than 1.5% lies in the top ten. The sequencing sample was made of PBMCs. These receptors all come from a female donor in good health and CMV-seronegative.

This chain's CDR3 is CASSSPTGYSDEQYF. The CDR3 nucleotides are TGCGCCAGCAGCTCACCGACAGGGTATAGTGACGAGCAGTACTTC. The chain has TRBV5-1 and TRBJ2-7; TRBD1 agrees at 7 bases. Germline trimming cut 3 bases from V and 5 bases from J; bases unmatched to any gene: 11. Germline CDR1 reads SGHRS; CDR2 reads YFSETQ. CDR3 length: 15 residues.

The V and J genes are TRBV12-5 and TRBJ1-2; D unresolved. The CDR3 has 11 amino acids. V was shortened by 6 bases and J by 6 bases, with 8 bases between the two germline ends. CDR1 and CDR2 from the germline V gene are LGHNT and FRNRAP. The CDR3 DNA sequence: TGTGCTAGTGGGACGGGAAATGGCTACACCTTC. Translated, it gives CASGTGNGYTF. Based on the CDR3 plus reference TRBV12-5 and TRBJ1-2, the full variable domain is DARVTQTPRHKVTEMGQEVTMRCQPILGHNTVFWYRQTMMQGLELLAYFRNRAPLDDSGMPKDRFSAEMPDATLATLKIQPSEPRDSAVYFCASGTGNGYTFGSGTRLTVV.

This chain joins TRBV6-5 and TRBJ1-4, with a tentative D call TRBD1 (5 bases). With 0 bases removed from V and 7 bases from J, the gap between germline ends came to 15 bases. The CDR3 is 16 residues long. In germline, CDR1 is MNHEY, CDR2 SVGAGI. This chain's CDR3 is CASSYSLGGDVEKLFF. The CDR3 DNA follows: TGTGCCAGCAGTTACTCGCTCGGGGGGGATGTTGAAAAACTGTTTTTT.

The chain recombines TRBV6-5 with TRBJ2-7; weak D call: TRBD1 (6 bases). The V and J ends lost 6 bases and 7 bases respectively, with 19 bases between them. There are 14 residues in the CDR3. Per germline, CDR1 MNHEY and CDR2 SVGAGI. CDR3 coding DNA: TGTGCCAGCAGGCCTACAGGGCCACCGGGGGAGCAGTACTTC. Translated, it gives CASRPTGPPGEQYF.

This chain links TRBV7-9 with TRBJ2-7, with D possibly being TRBD1 (5 bases). This CDR3 comprises 13 residues. V lost 0 bases, J lost 7 bases, and 10 bases lay in between. The germline V gene has CDR1 SEHNR and CDR2 FQNEAQ (reference sequence). CDR3 in DNA: TGTGCCAGCAGCTTAGCCAGGGTGGGGGAGCAGTACTTC. Translating it yields CASSLARVGEQYF.

The CDR3 sequence: CAWSPTPTGGDGYTF. The CDR3 DNA reads as TGTGCCTGGAGTCCAACCCCAACAGGGGGCGATGGCTACACCTTC. The gene calls are TRBV30 and TRBJ1-2; TRBD1 agrees at 9 bases. Germline values: CDR1 GTSNPN, CDR2 SVGIG (reference sequence). The CDR3 spans 15 residues. J lost 6 bases, V lost 2 bases, and 10 bases had no gene match.

The sample holds a few counts of this clone. V gene TRBV4-2 combines with J gene TRBJ1-2; 7 nucleotides line up with TRBD1. In germline, CDR1 is LGHNA, CDR2 YNFKEQ. The CDR3 runs to 15 residues. Trimming at V came to 4 bases and at J to 9 bases, leaving 14 bases not matched to a gene. The CDR3 sequence is CASSPPGQLIRSYTF. In DNA form, the CDR3 reads TGTGCCAGCAGCCCCCCGGGACAGCTCATTAGGAGCTACACCTTC.

This rearrangement joins TRBV11-2 to TRBJ1-2; TRBD1 is a possible D gene (6 bases). Looked up from germline, CDR1 is SGHAT and CDR2 is FQNNGV. With 1 base removed from V and 2 bases from J, the gap between germline ends came to 14 bases. This CDR3 comprises 16 residues. CDR3: CASSLVRQDSNYGYTF. As DNA, the CDR3 is TGTGCCAGCAGCTTAGTCAGACAGGACAGCAACTATGGCTACACCTTC. Together with reference TRBV11-2 and TRBJ1-2, the CDR3 gives the full variable domain: EAGVAQSPRYKIIEKRQSVAFWCNPISGHATLYWYQQILGQGPKLLIQFQNNGVVDDSQLPKDRFSAERLKGVDSTLKIQPAKLEDSAVYLCASSLVRQDSNYGYTFGSGTRLTVV.